Below, 25 T cell receptor beta chains from the same sample are listed, as sequenced in a study of blood T cell repertoires in COVID-19. Assay: immunoSEQ multiplex PCR; the TCRdb copy retains only in-frame clones and omits some. The sample contains 100,000 to 150,000 clones, about 83% of which appear only once. The sequencing input was peripheral blood. All receptors come from a man in his sixties with acute or convalescent COVID-19.

The chain joins TRBV6-5 to TRBJ2-3, with 13 bases aligning to TRBD2. From germline, CDR1 is MNHEY and CDR2 SVGAGI. The ends lost 7 bases at V and 5 bases at J; junction bases unmatched: 6. The CDR3 has 15 amino acids. The CDR3 DNA reads as TGTGCCAGCACCGGGACTAGCGGGACGGTAGATACGCAGTATTTT. This codes for CASTGTSGTVDTQYF.

The chain has TRBV5-4 and TRBJ2-1, with 8 bases lining up with TRBD1. The V segment lost 5 bases and the J segment 4 bases; nucleotides outside the gene matches: 8. This CDR3 comprises 15 residues. Germline V gene lookup returns CDR1 SGHNT and CDR2 YYREEE (reference sequence). The CDR3 coding sequence is TGTGCCAGCAGTGTGGACAGGGCACCGTACAATGAGCAGTTCTTC. This encodes CASSVDRAPYNEQFF.

Only a few counts were recorded for this clone. As DNA, the CDR3 is TGTGCCTGGAGTCGGCGGGACAGGGAGGCAGAGACCCAGTACTTC. It specifies CAWSRRDREAETQYF. The chain recombines TRBV30 with TRBJ2-5; 9 positions match TRBD1. Germline trimming cut 2 bases from V and 4 bases from J; bases unmatched to any gene: 8. This CDR3 contains 15 residues. The germline gives CDR1 GTSNPN, CDR2 SVGIG (reference sequence).

The chain employs TRBV28 and TRBJ2-3; unclear D gene. Trimming took 2 bases from V and 0 from J, leaving 9 bases between them. This CDR3 has 15 residues. In germline, CDR1 is MDHEN, CDR2 SYDVKM. CDR3 DNA sequence: TGTGCCAGCAGTTTAACGACACCGAGCACAGATACGCAGTATTTT. It translates to CASSLTTPSTDTQYF.

V usage is TRBV6-6 and J usage is TRBJ1-3, with 7 bases lining up with TRBD1. V dropped 6 bases and J dropped 1; count of bases not matched to a gene: 9. The CDR3 is 16 amino acids. Germline V gene data show CDR1 as MNHNY and CDR2 as SVGAGI (reference sequence). CDR3 residues: CASSVGQLISGNTIYF. CDR3 coding DNA: TGTGCCAGCAGCGTGGGACAGCTCATTTCTGGAAACACCATATATTTT.

The chain combines TRBV4-2 with TRBJ2-1; D gene uncertain. Per germline, CDR1 LGHNA and CDR2 YNFKEQ. V lost 2 bases, J lost 6 bases, and 8 bases lay in between. The CDR3 runs to 13 residues. Written as DNA, the CDR3 is TGTGCCAGCAGCCAAATAGCCCCCAATGAGCAGTTCTTC. Its protein product is CASSQIAPNEQFF.

The chain is built from TRBV10-3 and TRBJ2-7, with TRBD1 matching 7 bases. Germline V gene data show CDR1 as ENHRY and CDR2 as SYGVKD. The CDR3 consists of 16 residues. Germline trimming cut 0 bases from V and 1 base from J; bases unmatched to any gene: 6. The CDR3 sequence: CAISESGTATSYEQYF. The CDR3 DNA sequence: TGTGCCATCAGTGAGTCCGGGACAGCTACATCCTACGAGCAGTACTTC.

This clone was recorded once. The rearrangement links TRBV19 to TRBJ2-3; D might be TRBD2 (5 bases). The CDR3 runs 15 residues. Trimming took 5 bases from V and 0 from J, leaving 12 bases between them. Germline V gene data show CDR1 as LNHDA and CDR2 as SQIVND (reference sequence). The DNA for the CDR3 is TGTGCCAGTAGTCGAGGGTACACTAGCACAGATACGCAGTATTTT. It is translated as CASSRGYTSTDTQYF. The entire variable domain, with the rest obtained from reference TRBV19 and TRBJ2-3, is as follows: DGGITQSPKYLFRKEGQNVTLSCEQNLNHDAMYWYRQDPGQGLRLIYYSQIVNDFQKGDIAEGYSVSREKKESFPLTVTSAQKNPTAFYLCASSRGYTSTDTQYFGPGTRLTVL.

This clone occurred a few times. The CDR3 protein is CASTIYSAEAFF. As DNA, the CDR3 is TGTGCCAGCACAATTTACAGTGCTGAAGCTTTCTTT. The chain combines TRBV12-3 or TRBV12-4 with TRBJ1-1, with D unclear. The CDR3 sequence is 12 residues long. Trimming pared 7 bases from V and 6 bases from J, leaving 12 bases between.

The V gene is TRBV24-1, the J gene TRBJ2-1; 10 bases are a match to TRBD2. CDR1 is KGHDR, CDR2 SFDVKD, per germline. There are 18 residues in the CDR3. Trimming took 4 bases from V and 4 from J; bases not matched to a gene: 12. CDR3 nucleotides: TGTGCCACCAGTGAACACAGGGGGGGAGCGGGAGGGTACAATGAGCAGTTCTTC. Translating it yields CATSEHRGGAGGYNEQFF.

This chain connects TRBV5-1 to TRBJ2-2; 8 nucleotides align to TRBD1. Germline-derived CDR1 and CDR2 are SGHRS and YFSETQ. Unmatched junction bases numbered 14, after V lost 0 bases and J lost 4 bases. CDR3 length: 19 amino acids. CDR3 sequence: CASSLAVQGAISSTGELFF. The CDR3 DNA follows: TGCGCCAGCAGCTTGGCCGTGCAGGGGGCTATTAGTTCCACCGGGGAGCTGTTTTTT.

The chain combines TRBV28 with TRBJ2-3; 8 nucleotides line up with TRBD2. In germline, CDR1 is MDHEN, CDR2 SYDVKM. J gave up 4 bases and V 4 bases, and 4 bases lay outside the gene matches. The CDR3 extends over 14 amino acids. The CDR3 spells CASSSGLGSDTQYF. As DNA, the CDR3 is TGTGCCAGCAGTTCGGGACTAGGGTCAGATACGCAGTATTTT.

The rearrangement uses TRBV5-1 and TRBJ2-3; 7 bases agree with TRBD2. The CDR3 has 14 residues. Unmatched junction bases numbered 2, after V lost 0 bases and J lost 4 bases. CDR1 SGHRS and CDR2 YFSETQ come from the germline V gene. CDR3 protein: CASSLGGGADTQYF. CDR3 nucleotides: TGCGCCAGCAGCTTGGGTGGGGGGGCAGATACGCAGTATTTT.

This rearrangement joins TRBV5-4 to TRBJ2-3; tentative D call: TRBD1 (5 bases). Per germline, CDR1 SGHNT and CDR2 YYREEE (reference sequence). This CDR3 comprises 15 residues. Trimming left V 0 bases short and J 1 base short, with 9 bases between. CDR3 bases: TGTGCCAGCAGCTTGGATGGGGCTGGCACAGATACGCAGTATTTT. Its translation is CASSLDGAGTDTQYF. Supplemented by reference TRBV5-4 and TRBJ2-3, the full variable domain reads ETGVTQSPTHLIKTRGQQVTLRCSSQSGHNTVSWYQQALGQGPQFIFQYYREEENGRGNFPPRFSGLQFPNYSSELNVNALELDDSALYLCASSLDGAGTDTQYFGPGTRLTVL.

The gene calls are TRBV28 and TRBJ1-5; TRBD1 is a possible D gene (5 bases). This CDR3 is built from 16 residues. The germline V and J ends were trimmed by 5 bases and 0 bases, with 14 bases remaining between them. Germline V gene sequence: CDR1 MDHEN, CDR2 SYDVKM. Here the CDR3 reads CASSPRTTYSNQPQHF. CDR3 DNA: TGTGCCAGCAGTCCCCGGACAACCTATAGCAATCAGCCCCAGCATTTT.

The chain has TRBV28 and TRBJ2-3; possibly TRBD2 for D (6 bases). This CDR3 has 15 amino acids. CDR1 and CDR2 from the germline V gene are MDHEN and SYDVKM. V was clipped by 8 bases and J by 5 bases, with 20 bases between them. CDR3 sequence reads: CASPSSGLALDTQYF. The CDR3 DNA reads as TGTGCCAGCCCCTCTTCGGGGCTAGCGCTAGATACGCAGTATTTT.

J is TRBJ2-1 and V is TRBV16; 10 nucleotides line up with TRBD2. The CDR3 contains 14 residues. CDR1 KGHSY and CDR2 FQNENV come from the germline V gene. Trimming cost V 7 bases and J 7 bases; bases outside gene matches: 7. In DNA, the CDR3 is TGTGCCAGCAACGGACTAGCGGAGGGTAATGAGCAGTTCTTC. Translated, it gives CASNGLAEGNEQFF.

Only one count was recorded for this clone. CDR3: CASSGGQGIEQYF. The CDR3, as DNA: TGTGCCAGCAGCGGAGGACAGGGTATCGAGCAGTACTTC. The gene calls are TRBV9 and TRBJ2-7; TRBD1 matches 8 bases. The CDR3 spans 13 residues. V lost 3 bases and J lost 6; bases outside the gene matches: 5. The V gene's germline CDR1 is SGDLS and CDR2 YYNGEE.

The V gene is TRBV20-1, the J gene TRBJ2-1; 7 nucleotides match TRBD2. The germline V gene has CDR1 DFQATT and CDR2 SNEGSKA (reference sequence). The CDR3 spans 13 residues. V lost 3 bases to trimming and J lost 8 bases; unmatched junction nucleotides: 7. The CDR3 DNA sequence: TGCAGTGCTAGTCCAACCGGGAGGCATGAGCAGTTCTTC. It translates to CSASPTGRHEQFF.

This sequence joins TRBV28 and TRBJ2-7; 8 nucleotides line up with TRBD1. CDR3 length: 13 residues. Trimming cost V 11 bases and J 4 bases; bases outside gene matches: 10. The germline V gene has CDR1 MDHEN and CDR2 SYDVKM. Here the CDR3 DNA reads TGTGCCTCCCATCGGACAGGGTTGTACGAGCAGTACTTC. This sequence encodes CASHRTGLYEQYF.

The chain joins TRBV27 to TRBJ2-3; TRBD2 is a possible D gene (5 bases). Deletions cut 2 bases from V and 0 bases from J, with 9 bases between. The CDR3 contains 15 residues. Looked up from germline, CDR1 is MNHEY and CDR2 is SMNVEV (reference sequence). This chain's CDR3 is CASSLERPSTDTQYF. DNA for the CDR3: TGTGCCAGCAGTTTAGAGCGGCCCAGCACAGATACGCAGTATTTT.

J is TRBJ2-7 and V is TRBV28; 7 nucleotides agree with TRBD1. The CDR3 is made up of 16 amino acids. V trimming: 4 bases; J trimming: 3 bases; junction bases outside the gene matches: 12. Germline lookup yields CDR1 MDHEN and CDR2 SYDVKM. The CDR3 sequence: CASSSPLWTGIYEQYF. As DNA, the CDR3 is TGTGCCAGCAGTTCTCCGTTGTGGACAGGCATCTACGAGCAGTACTTC.

The chain uses TRBV19 and TRBJ1-5; the D gene is possibly TRBD1 (6 bases). The V and J ends lost 6 bases and 13 bases respectively, with 16 bases between them. Germline V gene lookup returns CDR1 LNHDA and CDR2 SQIVND (reference sequence). This CDR3 region has 12 residues. The CDR3 coding sequence is TGTGCCAGTAGCACAATTGGGGACATTCAGCATTTT. Its translation: CASSTIGDIQHF.

The CDR3 region is CASRLAGGELFF. The CDR3 DNA reads as TGTGCCAGCAGACTAGCCGGCGGGGAGCTGTTTTTT. This chain connects TRBV12-3 or TRBV12-4 to TRBJ2-2, with TRBD2 as a possible D gene (6 bases). Trimming pared 6 bases from V and 7 bases from J, leaving 9 bases between. CDR3 length: 12 residues.

The CDR3, as DNA: TGTGCCAGCAAAGGACAGCCTGAATTGGCTGAAGCTTTCTTT. Its protein product is CASKGQPELAEAFF. This chain uses TRBV6-5 with TRBJ1-1; weak D call: TRBD1 (6 bases). CDR3 length equals 14 residues. Germline CDR1 reads MNHEY; CDR2 reads SVGAGI. V gave up 7 bases and J gave up 6 bases, with 18 bases separating them.